This TCR beta chain came from a study of OX40 agonist ivuxolimab in advanced cancers. The study, taken as a whole, reports: Near-lowest levels of clonal expansion characterized partial responders at 0.1-3.0 mg/kg. Fewer expanded clones were found on average in CD4+ than in CD8+ T cells.

The protocol was immunoSEQ multiplex PCR, while the TCRdb copy is restricted to in-frame clones and leaves out a portion. The sample records 80,000 to 100,000 clones, about 85% being singletons. Sampling of blood occurred at baseline, cycle 4 day 1, and cycle 7 day 1. As concerns this clone: Its antigen is undetermined.

The sequencing here drew on CD4+ or CD8+ T cells sorted from blood, taken in a trial of the OX40 agonist ivuxolimab. The receptor was derived from an adult with an advanced solid tumor such as melanoma, head and neck, liver or kidney cancer.

CDR3 in amino acids: CASSKIYSQETQYF. CDR3 nucleotide sequence: TGTGCCAGCAGCAAAATTTACAGCCAAGAGACCCAGTACTTC. This sequence joins TRBV7-9 and TRBJ2-5; D unclear. This CDR3 has 14 residues. Between the trimmed V and J ends, which lost 5 bases and 1 base, there was a span of 11 bases. The germline V gene has CDR1 SEHNR and CDR2 FQNEAQ (reference sequence).